These 29 T cell receptor beta chains share one sample of origin, sequenced in a study of control samples from healthy donors and cancer patients. The data were produced by immunoSEQ multiplex PCR, yet TCRdb's version contains in-frame clones alone and is incomplete. The sample lists 50,000 or so clones; roughly 90% were seen once. Sample: blood. The origin of the receptors is a man in his forties or fifties in good health.

This clone was recorded only once. This chain joins TRBV11-2 and TRBJ1-4, with 8 bases aligning to TRBD1. J was trimmed by 8 bases and V by 5 bases; bases with no gene match: 13. This CDR3 comprises 16 residues. The V gene's germline CDR1 is SGHAT and CDR2 FQNNGV. CDR3 protein: CASSPKDRDLWEKLFF. CDR3 sequence (DNA): TGTGCCAGCAGCCCAAAGGACAGGGACCTTTGGGAAAAACTGTTTTTT.

The V gene is TRBV19, the J gene TRBJ1-6, with unresolved D. CDR1 is LNHDA, CDR2 SQIVND, per germline (reference sequence). Deletions cut 2 bases from V and 8 bases from J, with 7 bases between. The CDR3 spans 13 residues. In nucleotides, the CDR3 is TGTGCCAGTAGTATAAAGAGGGATTCACCCCTCCACTTT. This translates into CASSIKRDSPLHF.

The chain combines TRBV11-2 with TRBJ2-7; the D gene could be TRBD1 or TRBD2 (5 bases each). Looked up from germline, CDR1 is SGHAT and CDR2 is FQNNGV. The ends were cut back, 4 bases at V and 3 bases at J, with 16 bases in the middle. This CDR3 spans 15 amino acids. In nucleotides, the CDR3 is TGTGCCAGCAGCTCTTTTCATGGGGGAAGCTACGAGCAGTACTTC. The encoded protein is CASSSFHGGSYEQYF. The full variable domain, completed using reference TRBV11-2 and TRBJ2-7, is EAGVAQSPRYKIIEKRQSVAFWCNPISGHATLYWYQQILGQGPKLLIQFQNNGVVDDSQLPKDRFSAERLKGVDSTLKIQPAKLEDSAVYLCASSSFHGGSYEQYFGPGTRLTVT.

This chain joins TRBV27 and TRBJ2-7, with 9 bases fitting TRBD1. The trim removed 6 bases at V and 7 bases at J, leaving 10 bases unmatched. CDR3 length: 14 residues. In germline, CDR1 is MNHEY, CDR2 SMNVEV (reference sequence). The CDR3 loop is CASSITTGGGEQYF. The CDR3 DNA reads TGTGCCAGCAGCATAACAACAGGGGGCGGGGAGCAGTACTTC.

The J gene is TRBJ1-2, the V gene TRBV6-5, with D perhaps matching TRBD1 (5 bases). Trimming removed 0 bases at V and 6 bases at J, with 11 bases between. Germline values: CDR1 MNHEY, CDR2 SVGAGI. The CDR3 extends over 14 amino acids. The CDR3 region is CASSYSTRDHGYTF. CDR3 nucleotide sequence: TGTGCCAGCAGTTACTCGACCAGGGATCATGGCTACACCTTC.

V gene TRBV2 combines with J gene TRBJ1-2; D might be TRBD1 (6 bases). V gave up 6 bases and J gave up 4 bases, with 12 bases separating them. Germline V lookup: CDR1 SNHLY, CDR2 FYNNEI. This CDR3 spans 13 amino acids. This CDR3 reads CASSGGWGYGYTF. The CDR3 nucleotides read TGTGCCAGCAGCGGGGGCTGGGGCTATGGCTACACCTTC.

This rearrangement joins TRBV7-9 to TRBJ1-2, with TRBD1 identical over 7 bases. Per the germline V gene, CDR1 is SEHNR and CDR2 is FQNEAQ (reference sequence). V trimming: 4 bases; J trimming: 4 bases; junction bases outside the gene matches: 0. The CDR3 sequence is 12 residues long. In DNA, the CDR3 is TGTGCCAGCAGCTCAGGGGGCTATGGCTACACCTTC. Its protein is CASSSGGYGYTF.

CDR3 in amino acids: CASSLGSFANYGYTF. The CDR3, as DNA: TGTGCCAGCAGCTTAGGGAGCTTCGCTAACTATGGCTACACCTTC. The V gene is TRBV7-9, the J gene TRBJ1-2; D is ambiguous. V dropped 1 base and J dropped 0 bases, with 9 bases sitting between them. The CDR3 has 15 residues. Germline CDR1 SEHNR, CDR2 FQNEAQ (reference sequence).

The sample holds a few counts of this clone. The genes are TRBV19 and TRBJ2-1, with 11 nucleotides matching TRBD2. Germline V gene sequence: CDR1 LNHDA, CDR2 SQIVND (reference sequence). The CDR3 consists of 15 residues. V dropped 5 bases and J dropped 9; count of bases not matched to a gene: 9. The CDR3 protein is CASSVLAGGMSEQFF. CDR3 DNA: TGTGCCAGTAGTGTCTTAGCGGGAGGGATGAGTGAGCAGTTCTTC.

The V gene is TRBV19, the J gene TRBJ2-1; 12 nucleotides match TRBD2. Germline CDR1 LNHDA, CDR2 SQIVND (reference sequence). The CDR3 has 14 residues. J lost 5 bases, V lost 10 bases, and 6 bases had no gene match. The chain's CDR3 is CATTSGRSNNEQFF. CDR3 bases: TGTGCCACCACTAGCGGGAGGAGCAACAATGAGCAGTTCTTC.

V is TRBV6-5 and J is TRBJ2-7, with D tentatively TRBD1 or TRBD2 (6 bases each). Trimming took 0 bases from V and 11 from J, leaving 14 bases between them. CDR1 MNHEY and CDR2 SVGAGI come from the germline V gene. The length of the CDR3 is 13 residues. CDR3 nucleotide sequence: TGTGCCAGCAGTTACTCGAGAGGGGGGAAGGAGTACTTC. Translating gives CASSYSRGGKEYF.

The chain carries TRBV5-1 and TRBJ1-1; D gene uncertain. Trimming left V 2 bases short and J 7 bases short, with 12 bases between. The CDR3 length is 13 residues. From germline, CDR1 is SGHRS and CDR2 YFSETQ. CDR3 protein: CASSFTSPGEAFF. CDR3 coding DNA: TGCGCCAGCAGCTTCACCAGCCCCGGTGAAGCTTTCTTT.

A word on this clone: One end of the junction varies from germline; a read error may be responsible. This chain links TRBV11-3 with TRBJ2-1; D is perhaps TRBD2 (7 bases). The CDR3 spans 17 residues. Germline CDR1 and CDR2: SGHNT and YENEEA. CDR3 amino acids: CARSPTRGERRGDEQFF. As DNA, the CDR3 is TGCGCCCGCAGCCCAACCCGGGGGGAGCGGAGGGGGGATGAGCAGTTCTTC. The entire variable domain, with the rest obtained from reference TRBV11-3 and TRBJ2-1, is as follows: EAGVVQSPRYKIIEKKQPVAFWCNPISGHNTLYWYLQNLGQGPELLIRYENEEAVDDSQLPKDRFSAERLKGVDSTLKIQPAELGDSAVYLCARSPTRGERRGDEQFFGPGTRLTVL.

The J gene is TRBJ2-5, the V gene TRBV7-2, with 9 bases fitting TRBD2. V was pared by 2 bases and J by 6 bases, with 10 bases of the junction left unmatched. This CDR3 has 16 residues. Germline values: CDR1 SGHTA, CDR2 FQGNSA. The CDR3 region has the DNA TGTGCCAGCAGCTTAAGGGGTAGCGGGAGTCGGAAGACCCAGTACTTC. It codes for CASSLRGSGSRKTQYF.

The J gene is TRBJ2-7, the V gene TRBV28; a weak D match, TRBD1 (6 bases). V lost 5 bases and J 0 bases, leaving 17 bases between the germline ends. The length of the CDR3 is 16 residues. Germline assignment: CDR1 MDHEN and CDR2 SYDVKM. The CDR3 is CASSPLGTTDSYEQYF. The CDR3 DNA is TGTGCCAGCAGTCCCTTGGGGACAACCGACTCCTACGAGCAGTACTTC.

The rearrangement joins TRBV6-5 to TRBJ1-1; a weak D match, TRBD1 (5 bases). The ends were cut back, 6 bases at V and 4 bases at J, with 9 bases in the middle. Germline assignment: CDR1 MNHEY and CDR2 SVGAGI. CDR3 length equals 12 residues. CDR3 region: CASRQGLTEAFF. In DNA, the CDR3 is TGTGCCAGCAGGCAGGGACTCACTGAAGCTTTCTTT.

The gene calls are TRBV5-1 and TRBJ1-1; 8 bases line up with TRBD1. Germline V gene sequence: CDR1 SGHRS, CDR2 YFSETQ. The CDR3 loop spans 14 amino acids. Germline trimming cut 0 bases from V and 8 bases from J; bases unmatched to any gene: 6. The CDR3 loop is CASSLGQGIAEAFF. CDR3 DNA: TGCGCCAGCAGCTTGGGACAGGGGATTGCCGAAGCTTTCTTT.

The V call is TRBV9, the J call TRBJ2-1; tentatively, D is TRBD1 (6 bases). The CDR3 consists of 15 residues. V lost 4 bases, J lost 8 bases, and 19 bases lay in between. The germline V gene encodes CDR1 SGDLS and CDR2 YYNGEE. This CDR3 is CASSQLGAEYDEQFF. CDR3 bases: TGTGCCAGCAGCCAGCTGGGGGCTGAATACGATGAGCAGTTCTTC.

This chain connects TRBV6-5 to TRBJ1-2; tentatively, D is TRBD1 (5 bases). Per germline, CDR1 MNHEY and CDR2 SVGAGI. The CDR3 spans 14 residues. The V and J ends lost 2 bases and 1 base respectively, with 8 bases between them. The DNA for the CDR3 is TGTGCCAGCAGTTACCTCCAGGGTAACTATGGCTACACCTTC. Protein sequence: CASSYLQGNYGYTF.

The chain combines TRBV7-3 with TRBJ2-1; 9 bases fit TRBD2. V was clipped by 5 bases and J by 8 bases; unmatched bases: 10. The CDR3 has 15 residues. Germline V gene lookup returns CDR1 SGHTA and CDR2 FQGTGA. DNA of the CDR3: TGTGCCAGCAGCCTCGCGGGCGGGAGGGCCTATGAGCAGTTCTTC. Its protein is CASSLAGGRAYEQFF.

The genes are TRBV27 and TRBJ2-3; TRBD2 matches 9 bases. This CDR3 spans 16 amino acids. V lost 5 bases to trimming and J lost 5 bases; unmatched junction nucleotides: 11. Per germline, CDR1 MNHEY and CDR2 SMNVEV (reference sequence). The CDR3 sequence is CASSPRLAGIIDTQYF. In DNA form, the CDR3 reads TGTGCCAGCAGTCCCCGTCTAGCGGGAATCATAGATACGCAGTATTTT.

This chain links TRBV12-3 or TRBV12-4 with TRBJ1-3, with 7 positions matching TRBD1. V lost 7 bases and J lost 4; bases outside the gene matches: 4. The CDR3 sequence is 13 residues long. The CDR3 loop is CASNDRVGNTIYF. In DNA form, the CDR3 reads TGTGCCAGCAACGACAGGGTCGGAAACACCATATATTTT.

V gene TRBV2 combines with J gene TRBJ2-2; D is ambiguous. V was pared by 5 bases and J by 3 bases, with 1 base between. CDR1 and CDR2 from the germline V gene are SNHLY and FYNNEI. The CDR3 loop spans 11 amino acids. CDR3 loop: CASSYTGELFF. CDR3 nucleotides: TGTGCCAGCAGTTACACCGGGGAGCTGTTTTTT.

The CDR3 sequence: CAWTVNMNTEAFF. Written as DNA, the CDR3 is TGTGCCTGGACAGTCAACATGAACACTGAAGCTTTCTTT. The rearrangement uses TRBV30 and TRBJ1-1; no reliable D call. Germline CDR1 is GTSNPN and CDR2 is SVGIG (reference sequence). The V gene lost 4 bases and the J gene lost 0 bases, with 9 bases spanning the gap. The CDR3 totals 13 residues.

A single count supports this clone. The chain is built from TRBV5-1 and TRBJ2-3; 8 bases map to TRBD1. The ends lost 5 bases at V and 3 bases at J; junction bases unmatched: 5. This CDR3 has 14 amino acids. CDR1 is SGHRS and CDR2 is YFSETQ in the germline V gene. CDR3 DNA sequence: TGCGCCAGCAGTCCCGACAGGGGTACAGATACGCAGTATTTT. Its protein product is CASSPDRGTDTQYF.

The chain couples TRBV6-6 to TRBJ2-7, with D tentatively TRBD2 (6 bases). The V gene lost 4 bases and the J gene lost 5 bases, with 15 bases spanning the gap. Germline V gene sequence: CDR1 MNHNY, CDR2 SVGAGI (reference sequence). The CDR3 consists of 14 residues. Here the CDR3 reads CASSLEEGSNEQYF. CDR3 nucleotides: TGTGCCAGCAGTTTGGAGGAGGGGTCGAACGAGCAGTACTTC.

The V call is TRBV6-1, the J call TRBJ2-3, with D perhaps TRBD1 (6 bases). The CDR3 loop spans 17 amino acids. CDR1 and CDR2 (germline): MNHNS, SASEGT. V was pared by 2 bases and J by 2 bases, with 17 bases between. The CDR3 DNA sequence: TGTGCCAGCAGTGAATCGGCTGGGGGCGGCTTCACAGATACGCAGTATTTT. Translation gives CASSESAGGGFTDTQYF.

The gene calls are TRBV28 and TRBJ1-6; 10 bases are a match to TRBD1. Trimming at V came to 3 bases and at J to 8 bases, leaving 4 bases not matched to a gene. This CDR3 is 15 amino acids long. Germline CDR1 is MDHEN and CDR2 is SYDVKM. This CDR3 reads CASSLKGTGDSPLHF. CDR3 DNA: TGTGCCAGCAGTTTGAAGGGGACAGGGGATTCACCCCTCCACTTT.

The rearrangement joins TRBV18 to TRBJ1-1; no clear D. CDR3 length equals 16 residues. Germline values: CDR1 KGHSH, CDR2 LQKENI. Deletions cut 0 bases from V and 2 bases from J, with 13 bases between. The CDR3 region is CASSPPVVWVNTEAFF. CDR3 in DNA: TGTGCCAGCTCACCACCGGTGGTATGGGTTAACACTGAAGCTTTCTTT.